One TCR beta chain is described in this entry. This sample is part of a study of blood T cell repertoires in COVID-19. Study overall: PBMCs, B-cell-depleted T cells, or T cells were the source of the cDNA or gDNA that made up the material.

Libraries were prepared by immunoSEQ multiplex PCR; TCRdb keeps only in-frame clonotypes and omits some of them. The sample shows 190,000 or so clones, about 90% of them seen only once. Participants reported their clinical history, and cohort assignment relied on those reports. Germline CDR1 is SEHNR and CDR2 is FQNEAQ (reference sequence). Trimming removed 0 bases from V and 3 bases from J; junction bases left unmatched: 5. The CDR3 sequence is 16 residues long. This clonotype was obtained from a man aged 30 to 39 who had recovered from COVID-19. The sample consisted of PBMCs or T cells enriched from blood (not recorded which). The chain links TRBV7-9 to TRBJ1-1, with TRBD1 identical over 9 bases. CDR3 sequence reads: CASSLATGDRDTEAFF. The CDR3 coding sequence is TGTGCCAGCAGCTTAGCCACCGGGGACAGGGACACTGAAGCTTTCTTT.